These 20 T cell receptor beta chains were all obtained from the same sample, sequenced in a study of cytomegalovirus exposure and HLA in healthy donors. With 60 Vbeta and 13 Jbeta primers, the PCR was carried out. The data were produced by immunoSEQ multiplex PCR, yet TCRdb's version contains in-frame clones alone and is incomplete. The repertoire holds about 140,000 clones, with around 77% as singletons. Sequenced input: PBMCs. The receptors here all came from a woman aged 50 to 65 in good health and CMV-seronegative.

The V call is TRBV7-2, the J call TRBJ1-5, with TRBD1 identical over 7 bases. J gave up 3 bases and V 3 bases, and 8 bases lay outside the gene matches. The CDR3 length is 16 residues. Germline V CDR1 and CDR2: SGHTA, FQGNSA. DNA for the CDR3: TGTGCCAGCAGCTTGAGAGGGGGCCCACTCAATCAGCCCCAGCATTTT. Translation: CASSLRGGPLNQPQHF.

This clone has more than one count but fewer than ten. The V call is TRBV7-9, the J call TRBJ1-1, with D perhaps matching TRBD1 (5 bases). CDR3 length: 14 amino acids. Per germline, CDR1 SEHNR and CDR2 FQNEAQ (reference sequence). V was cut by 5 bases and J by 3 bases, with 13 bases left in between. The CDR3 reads CASSVRRGYTEAFF. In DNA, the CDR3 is TGTGCCAGCAGCGTGCGCCGGGGGTACACTGAAGCTTTCTTT.

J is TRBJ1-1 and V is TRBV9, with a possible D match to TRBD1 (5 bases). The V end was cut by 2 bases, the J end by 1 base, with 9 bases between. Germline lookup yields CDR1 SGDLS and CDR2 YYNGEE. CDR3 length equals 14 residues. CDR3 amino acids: CASSVSGANTEAFF. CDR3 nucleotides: TGTGCCAGCAGCGTCAGCGGGGCGAACACTGAAGCTTTCTTT.

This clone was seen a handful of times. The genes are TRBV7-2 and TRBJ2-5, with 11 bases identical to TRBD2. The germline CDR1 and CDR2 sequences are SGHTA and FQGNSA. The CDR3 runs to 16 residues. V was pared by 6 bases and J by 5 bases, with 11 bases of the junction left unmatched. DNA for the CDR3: TGTGCCAGCAGTTTAATAGCGGGGGGGCCATGGGAGACCCAGTACTTC. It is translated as CASSLIAGGPWETQYF. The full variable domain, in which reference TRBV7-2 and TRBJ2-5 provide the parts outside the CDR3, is GAGVSQSPSNKVTEKGKDVELRCDPISGHTALYWYRQSLGQGLEFLIYFQGNSAPDKSGLPSDRFSAERTGGSVSTLTIQRTQQEDSAVYLCASSLIAGGPWETQYFGPGTRLLVL.

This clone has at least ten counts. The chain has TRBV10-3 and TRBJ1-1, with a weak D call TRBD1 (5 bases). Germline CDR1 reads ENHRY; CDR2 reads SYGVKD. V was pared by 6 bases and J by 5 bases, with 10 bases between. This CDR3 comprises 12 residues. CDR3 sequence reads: CAISGGITEAFF. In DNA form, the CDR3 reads TGTGCCATCAGCGGGGGGATTACTGAAGCTTTCTTT.

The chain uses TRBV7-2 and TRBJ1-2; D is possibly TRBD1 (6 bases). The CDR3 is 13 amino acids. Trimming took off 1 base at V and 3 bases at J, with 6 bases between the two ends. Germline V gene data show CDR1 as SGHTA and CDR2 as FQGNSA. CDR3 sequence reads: CASSLGTDYGYTF. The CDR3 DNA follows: TGTGCCAGCAGCTTAGGGACAGACTATGGCTACACCTTC.

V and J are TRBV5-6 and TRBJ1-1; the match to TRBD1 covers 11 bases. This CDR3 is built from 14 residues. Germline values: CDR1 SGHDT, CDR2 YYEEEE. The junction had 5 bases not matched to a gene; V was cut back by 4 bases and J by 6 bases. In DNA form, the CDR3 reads TGTGCCAGCAGCGCGGACAGGGGGCTATCTGAAGCTTTCTTT. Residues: CASSADRGLSEAFF.

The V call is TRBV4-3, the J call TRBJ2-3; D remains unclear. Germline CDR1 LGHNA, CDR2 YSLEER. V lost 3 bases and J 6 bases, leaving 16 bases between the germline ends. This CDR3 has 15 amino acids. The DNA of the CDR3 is TGCGCCAGCAGCCACCGAACGGTGACAAGCGATACGCAGTATTTT. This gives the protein CASSHRTVTSDTQYF.

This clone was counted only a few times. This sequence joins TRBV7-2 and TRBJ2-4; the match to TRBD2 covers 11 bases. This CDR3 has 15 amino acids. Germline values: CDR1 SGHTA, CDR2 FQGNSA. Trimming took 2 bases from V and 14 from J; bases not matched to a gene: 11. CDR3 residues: CASSLSVSGGDSKYF. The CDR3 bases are TGTGCCAGCAGCTTATCGGTTAGCGGGGGGGACTCAAAGTACTTC.

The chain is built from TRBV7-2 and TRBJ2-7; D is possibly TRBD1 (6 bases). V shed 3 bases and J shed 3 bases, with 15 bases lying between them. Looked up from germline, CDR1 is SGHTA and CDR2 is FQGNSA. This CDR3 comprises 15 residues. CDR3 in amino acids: CASSFSYSGDYEQYF. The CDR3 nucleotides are TGTGCCAGCAGCTTTAGTTACTCAGGGGACTACGAGCAGTACTTC.

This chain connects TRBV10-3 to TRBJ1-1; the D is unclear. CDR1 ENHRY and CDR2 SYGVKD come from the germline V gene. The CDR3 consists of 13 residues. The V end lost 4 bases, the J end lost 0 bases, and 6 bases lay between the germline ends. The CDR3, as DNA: TGTGCCATCAGTGGAGAGGTGAACACTGAAGCTTTCTTT. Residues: CAISGEVNTEAFF.

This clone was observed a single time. The CDR3 coding sequence is TGTGCCAGCTCACCACTTCGGCGGGGCTCAACAGATACGCAGTATTTT. Translation gives CASSPLRRGSTDTQYF. This chain uses TRBV18 with TRBJ2-3; D might be TRBD2 (6 bases). V was clipped by 1 base and J by 3 bases, with 14 bases between them. The CDR3 length is 16 residues. Germline values: CDR1 KGHSH, CDR2 LQKENI.

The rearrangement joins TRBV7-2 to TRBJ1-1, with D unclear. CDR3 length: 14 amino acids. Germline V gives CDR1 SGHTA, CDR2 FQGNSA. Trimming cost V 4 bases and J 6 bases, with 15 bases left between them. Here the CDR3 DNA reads TGTGCCAGCAGCTCCGCCGGGAGGCCGGCTGAAGCTTTCTTT. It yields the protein CASSSAGRPAEAFF.

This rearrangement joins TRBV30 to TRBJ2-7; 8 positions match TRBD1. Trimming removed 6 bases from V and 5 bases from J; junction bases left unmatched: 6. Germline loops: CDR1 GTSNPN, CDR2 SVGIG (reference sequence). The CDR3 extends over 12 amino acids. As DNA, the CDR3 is TGTGCCTGCCCTGGACAGGGCAACGAGCAGTACTTC. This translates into CACPGQGNEQYF.

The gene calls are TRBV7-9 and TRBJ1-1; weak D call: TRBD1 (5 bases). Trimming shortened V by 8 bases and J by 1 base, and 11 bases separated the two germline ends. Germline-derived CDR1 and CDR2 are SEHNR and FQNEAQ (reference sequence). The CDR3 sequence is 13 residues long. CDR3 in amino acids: CASLRQPNTEAFF. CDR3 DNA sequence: TGTGCCAGCCTCAGACAGCCGAACACTGAAGCTTTCTTT.

The CDR3 region has the DNA TGTGCCAGCAGTGAAGGGACAGGGGGTTTGGACGAGCAGTACTTC. It is translated as CASSEGTGGLDEQYF. This chain links TRBV6-1 with TRBJ2-5; 10 bases are a match to TRBD1. The DNA end is more similar to TRBJ2-7, so the J call may be wrong. CDR3 size: 15 residues. Germline V gene data show CDR1 as MNHNS and CDR2 as SASEGT.

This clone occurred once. The DNA for the CDR3 is TGTGCCAGCAGCAACACGGGACAGGGGAACACCGGGGAGCTGTTTTTT. It encodes CASSNTGQGNTGELFF. The rearrangement joins TRBV5-6 to TRBJ2-2; 9 nucleotides match TRBD1. The length of the CDR3 is 16 residues. Germline CDR1 reads SGHDT; CDR2 reads YYEEEE. V gave up 4 bases and J gave up 1 base; unmatched junction bases: 5.

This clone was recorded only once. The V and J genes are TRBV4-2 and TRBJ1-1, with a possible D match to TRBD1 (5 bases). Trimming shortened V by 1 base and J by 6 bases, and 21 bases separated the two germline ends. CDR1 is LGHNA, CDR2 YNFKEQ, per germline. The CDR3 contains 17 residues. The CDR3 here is CASSQAQGLGGRAEAFF. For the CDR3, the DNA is TGTGCCAGCAGCCAAGCACAAGGGTTGGGGGGAAGAGCTGAAGCTTTCTTT.

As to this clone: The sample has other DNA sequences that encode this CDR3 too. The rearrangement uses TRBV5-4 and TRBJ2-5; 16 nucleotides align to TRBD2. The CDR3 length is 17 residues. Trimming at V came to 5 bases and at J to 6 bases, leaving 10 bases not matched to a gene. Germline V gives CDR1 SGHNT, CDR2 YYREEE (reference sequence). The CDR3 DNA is TGTGCCAGCAGGCCCGGGACTAGCGGGGGGGCCGTAAAGACCCAGTACTTC. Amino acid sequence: CASRPGTSGGAVKTQYF.

CDR3 sequence: CASSLPSTNEQFF. The CDR3 DNA follows: TGTGCCAGCAGCTTGCCTAGCACGAATGAGCAGTTCTTC. V usage is TRBV13 and J usage is TRBJ2-1; D possibly corresponds to TRBD2 (5 bases). The V end lost 3 bases, the J end lost 7 bases, and 10 bases lay between the germline ends. In germline, CDR1 is PRHDT, CDR2 FYEKMQ (reference sequence). The CDR3 is 13 residues long.